This T cell receptor beta chain was sequenced in a study of shared clonotypes between healthy human individuals. Regarding the study as a whole: It was observed that 5% to 6% of naive CD4 clonotypes were shared across a handful of donors.

Assay used: immunoSEQ multiplex PCR; TCRdb lists only in-frame clones, some missing. The sample includes roughly 2.6 million clones, approximately 92% of them seen just once. Concerning this clone: What it binds is unknown.

CDR3 length equals 14 residues. V gave up 5 bases and J gave up 5 bases, with 15 bases separating them. From germline, CDR1 is SGHTA and CDR2 FQGNSA. The chain links TRBV7-2 to TRBJ1-2, with a tentative D call TRBD1 (5 bases). The clonotype comes from a man aged 18 to 30 in good health. Sequenced: naive CD4+ T cells sorted from blood. Subset described: CD45RA+ positively selected. The CDR3 region is CASSIPVGGYGYTF. The CDR3 nucleotides read TGTGCCAGCAGCATACCGGTGGGGGGGTATGGCTACACCTTC.